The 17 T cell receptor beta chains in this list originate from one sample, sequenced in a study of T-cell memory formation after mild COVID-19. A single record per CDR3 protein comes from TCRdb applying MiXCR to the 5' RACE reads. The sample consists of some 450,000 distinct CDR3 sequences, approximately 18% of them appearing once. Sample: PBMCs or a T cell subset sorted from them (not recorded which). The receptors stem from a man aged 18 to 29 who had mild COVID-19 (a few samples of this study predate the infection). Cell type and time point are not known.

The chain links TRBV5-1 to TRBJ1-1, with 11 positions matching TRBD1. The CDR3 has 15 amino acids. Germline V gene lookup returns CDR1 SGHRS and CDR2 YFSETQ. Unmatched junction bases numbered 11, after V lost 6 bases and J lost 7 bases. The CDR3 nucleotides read TGCGCCAGCACCATAGACCCGGGACAGGGGGGTGAAGCTTTCTTT. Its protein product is CASTIDPGQGGEAFF.

The CDR3 loop reads CSARGQVPSGGYTF. The CDR3 nucleotides read TGCAGTGCTAGGGGGCAGGTACCCTCGGGAGGCTACACCTTC. V is TRBV20-1 and J is TRBJ1-2, with TRBD1 as a possible D gene (5 bases). The germline V gene has CDR1 DFQATT and CDR2 SNEGSKA (reference sequence). The CDR3 runs to 14 residues. Trimming shortened V by 3 bases and J by 8 bases, and 19 bases separated the two germline ends.

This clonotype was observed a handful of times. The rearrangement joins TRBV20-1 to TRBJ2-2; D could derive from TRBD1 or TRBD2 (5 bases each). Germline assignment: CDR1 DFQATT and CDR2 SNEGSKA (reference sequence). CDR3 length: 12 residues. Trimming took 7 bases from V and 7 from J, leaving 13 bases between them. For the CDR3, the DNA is TGCAGTGTCCTAGGGGCGGGCGGGGAGCTGTTTTTT. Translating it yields CSVLGAGGELFF.

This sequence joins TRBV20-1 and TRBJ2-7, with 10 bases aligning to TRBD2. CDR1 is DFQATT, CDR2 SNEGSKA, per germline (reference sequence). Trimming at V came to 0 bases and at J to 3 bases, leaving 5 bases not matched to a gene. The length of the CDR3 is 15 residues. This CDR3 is CSARDPSGGFYEQYF. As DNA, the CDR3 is TGCAGTGCTAGAGATCCTAGCGGGGGTTTCTACGAGCAGTACTTC.

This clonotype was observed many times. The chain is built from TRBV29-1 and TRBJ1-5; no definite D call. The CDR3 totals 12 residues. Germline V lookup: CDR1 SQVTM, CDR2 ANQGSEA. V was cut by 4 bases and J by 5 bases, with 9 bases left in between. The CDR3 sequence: CSVAGKDQPQHF. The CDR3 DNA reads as TGCAGCGTTGCAGGTAAAGATCAGCCCCAGCATTTT.

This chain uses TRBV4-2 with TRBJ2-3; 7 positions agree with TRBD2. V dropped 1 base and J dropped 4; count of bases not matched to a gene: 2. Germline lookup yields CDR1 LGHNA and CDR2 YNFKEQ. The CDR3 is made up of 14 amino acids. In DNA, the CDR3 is TGTGCCAGCAGCCAAGGGACTAGTTCAGATACGCAGTATTTT. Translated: CASSQGTSSDTQYF.

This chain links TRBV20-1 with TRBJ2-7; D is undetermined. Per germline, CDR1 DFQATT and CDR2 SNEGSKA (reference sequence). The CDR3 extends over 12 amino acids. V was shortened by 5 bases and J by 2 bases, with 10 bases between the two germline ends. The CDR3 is CSAGAATYEQYF. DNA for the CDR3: TGCAGTGCTGGTGCAGCAACCTACGAGCAGTACTTC.

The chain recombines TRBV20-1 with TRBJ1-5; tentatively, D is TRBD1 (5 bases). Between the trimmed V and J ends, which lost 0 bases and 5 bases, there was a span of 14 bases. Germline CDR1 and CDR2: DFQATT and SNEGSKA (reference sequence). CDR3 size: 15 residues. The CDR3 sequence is CSARDLAVGDQPQHF. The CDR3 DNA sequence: TGCAGTGCTAGAGATCTCGCCGTAGGGGATCAGCCCCAGCATTTT.

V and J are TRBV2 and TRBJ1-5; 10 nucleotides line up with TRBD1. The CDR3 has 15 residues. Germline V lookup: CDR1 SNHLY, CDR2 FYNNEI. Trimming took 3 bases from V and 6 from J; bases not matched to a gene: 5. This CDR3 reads CASSEGTGEGQPQHF. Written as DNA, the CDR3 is TGTGCCAGCAGTGAGGGGACAGGGGAGGGTCAGCCCCAGCATTTT.

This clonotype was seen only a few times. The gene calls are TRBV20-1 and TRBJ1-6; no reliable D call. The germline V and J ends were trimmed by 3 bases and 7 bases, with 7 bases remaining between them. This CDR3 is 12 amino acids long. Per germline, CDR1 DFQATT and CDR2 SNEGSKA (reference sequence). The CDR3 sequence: CSASPLNSPLHF. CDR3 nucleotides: TGCAGTGCTAGCCCTTTAAATTCACCCCTCCACTTT.

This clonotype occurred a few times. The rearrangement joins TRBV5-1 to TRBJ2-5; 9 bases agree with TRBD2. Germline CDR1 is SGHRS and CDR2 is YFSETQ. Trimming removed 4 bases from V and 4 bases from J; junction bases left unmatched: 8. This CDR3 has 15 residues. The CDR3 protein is CASSLLAGDGETQYF. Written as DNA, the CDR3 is TGCGCCAGCAGCCTACTAGCGGGTGATGGAGAGACCCAGTACTTC.

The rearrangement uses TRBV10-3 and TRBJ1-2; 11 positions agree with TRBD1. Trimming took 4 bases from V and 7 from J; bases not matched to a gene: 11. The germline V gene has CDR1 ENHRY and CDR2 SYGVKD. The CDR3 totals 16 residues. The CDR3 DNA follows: TGTGCCATCAGTGCTGGGATTGGACAGGGGGCGACTGGCTACACCTTC. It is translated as CAISAGIGQGATGYTF.

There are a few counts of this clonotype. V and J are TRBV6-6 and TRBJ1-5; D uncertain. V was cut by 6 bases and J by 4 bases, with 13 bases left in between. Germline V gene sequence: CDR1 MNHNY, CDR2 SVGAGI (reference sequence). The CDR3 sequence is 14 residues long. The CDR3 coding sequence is TGTGCCAGCAGCCCAATAAGACCGAATCAGCCCCAGCATTTT. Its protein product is CASSPIRPNQPQHF.

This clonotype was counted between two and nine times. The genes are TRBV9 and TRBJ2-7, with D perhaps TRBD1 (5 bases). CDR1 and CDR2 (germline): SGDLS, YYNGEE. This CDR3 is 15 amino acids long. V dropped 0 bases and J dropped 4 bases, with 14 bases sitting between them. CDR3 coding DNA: TGTGCCAGCAGCGTAGGACAGCGCCTCGGGTACGAGCAGTACTTC. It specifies CASSVGQRLGYEQYF.

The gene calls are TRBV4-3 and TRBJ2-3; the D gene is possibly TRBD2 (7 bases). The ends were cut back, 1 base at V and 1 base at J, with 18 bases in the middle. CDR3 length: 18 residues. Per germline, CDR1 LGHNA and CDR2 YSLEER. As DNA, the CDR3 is TGCGCCAGCAGCCAAGCCATCGTGGGGGGGGCCCGCACAGATACGCAGTATTTT. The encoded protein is CASSQAIVGGARTDTQYF.

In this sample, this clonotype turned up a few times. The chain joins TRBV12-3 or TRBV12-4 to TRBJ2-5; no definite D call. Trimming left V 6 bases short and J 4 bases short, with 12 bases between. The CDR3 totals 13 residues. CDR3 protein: CASRPIAGETQYF. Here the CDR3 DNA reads TGTGCCAGCAGGCCTATAGCTGGAGAGACCCAGTACTTC.

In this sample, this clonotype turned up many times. CDR3 protein: CASSLTSSEDTQYF. The CDR3 bases are TGTGCCAGCAGCCTTACTAGCTCCGAAGATACGCAGTATTTT. The chain combines TRBV3-1 with TRBJ2-3; tentative D call: TRBD2 (6 bases). V lost 4 bases to trimming and J lost 5 bases, with 13 bases between them. The CDR3 is made up of 14 amino acids. Germline V gives CDR1 LGHDT, CDR2 YNNKEL (reference sequence).